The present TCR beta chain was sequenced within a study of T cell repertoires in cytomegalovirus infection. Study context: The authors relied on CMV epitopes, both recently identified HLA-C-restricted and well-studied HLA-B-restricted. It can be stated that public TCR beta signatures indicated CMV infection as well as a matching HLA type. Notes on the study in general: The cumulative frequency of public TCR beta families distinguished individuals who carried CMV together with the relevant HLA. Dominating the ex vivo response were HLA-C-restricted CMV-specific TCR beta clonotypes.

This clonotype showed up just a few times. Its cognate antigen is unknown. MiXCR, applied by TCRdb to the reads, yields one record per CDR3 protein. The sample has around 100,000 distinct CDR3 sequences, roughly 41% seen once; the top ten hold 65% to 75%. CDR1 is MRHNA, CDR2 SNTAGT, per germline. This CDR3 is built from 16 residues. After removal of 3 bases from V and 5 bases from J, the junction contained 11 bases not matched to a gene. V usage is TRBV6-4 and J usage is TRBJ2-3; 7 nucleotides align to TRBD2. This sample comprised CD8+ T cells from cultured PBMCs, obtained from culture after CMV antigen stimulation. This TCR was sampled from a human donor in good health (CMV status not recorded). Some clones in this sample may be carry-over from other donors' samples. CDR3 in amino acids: CASSEGSGAGGDTQYF. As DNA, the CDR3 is TGTGCCAGCAGTGAGGGGAGCGGGGCCGGAGGAGATACGCAGTATTTT.